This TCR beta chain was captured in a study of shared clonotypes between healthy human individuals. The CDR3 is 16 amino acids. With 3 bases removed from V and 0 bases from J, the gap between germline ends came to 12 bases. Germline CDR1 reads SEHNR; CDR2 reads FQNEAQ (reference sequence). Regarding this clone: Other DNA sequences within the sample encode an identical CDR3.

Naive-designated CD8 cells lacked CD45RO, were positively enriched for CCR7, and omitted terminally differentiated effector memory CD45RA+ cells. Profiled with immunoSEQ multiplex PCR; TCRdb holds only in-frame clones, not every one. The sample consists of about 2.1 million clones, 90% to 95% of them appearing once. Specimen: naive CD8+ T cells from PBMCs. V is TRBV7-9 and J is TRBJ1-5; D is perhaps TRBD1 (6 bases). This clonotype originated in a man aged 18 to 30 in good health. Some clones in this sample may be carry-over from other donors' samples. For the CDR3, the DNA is TGTGCCAGCAGCTTGGGGGGCGGTTATAGCAATCAGCCCCAGCATTTT. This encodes CASSLGGGYSNQPQHF.